This T cell receptor beta chain is from a study of yellow fever vaccine responses in identical twins (dated by TCRdb to the late 2010s). Study-wide context: The study precisely tracked vaccine-responding T cell clones in identical twins.

Broad study findings and their caveats: The authors reported that the T cell response to vaccination in identical twins appeared partly convergent and partly personalized.

Worth noting for this clonotype: The antigen it binds to is not known. There are no base qualities to consult, and no much larger clone falls within one base.

V and J lose 3 bases and 4 bases, and a span of 4 bases separates them. There are 11 amino acids in the CDR3, from cysteine to phenylalanine inclusive. The DNA shown is the 33-base CDR3, in frame from base 1. The germline V gene (reference sequence) specifies MNHEY as CDR1 and SMNVEV as CDR2. Receptors were amplified or captured by RT-PCR. Sequenced on an Illumina HiSeq 2500. In-frame beta chains were kept once TCRdb had trimmed the public reads at Q25 with fastp and called clones with MiXCR. Merged by CDR3 protein, the rows form single entries marked with the most common genes and DNA. For this sample there are around 4,300 distinct CDR3 sequences; approximately 71% appear just once. The biggest ten clones account for 7.5% of the sample.

This clonotype was sampled from a woman aged 18-35 years who received the yellow fever vaccine. Donor details come from another sample of the same person, matched by shared clones. Material: T cells from blood (PBMCs), unsorted or a sorted subset (not recorded which), obtained before or after yellow fever vaccination (not recorded which). The rearrangement joined TRBV27 to TRBJ2-7; there is no confident call for the D gene. The CDR3 region reads CASSFGYEQYF. The sequenced DNA: TGTGCCAGCAGTTTTGGGTACGAGCAGTACTTC.